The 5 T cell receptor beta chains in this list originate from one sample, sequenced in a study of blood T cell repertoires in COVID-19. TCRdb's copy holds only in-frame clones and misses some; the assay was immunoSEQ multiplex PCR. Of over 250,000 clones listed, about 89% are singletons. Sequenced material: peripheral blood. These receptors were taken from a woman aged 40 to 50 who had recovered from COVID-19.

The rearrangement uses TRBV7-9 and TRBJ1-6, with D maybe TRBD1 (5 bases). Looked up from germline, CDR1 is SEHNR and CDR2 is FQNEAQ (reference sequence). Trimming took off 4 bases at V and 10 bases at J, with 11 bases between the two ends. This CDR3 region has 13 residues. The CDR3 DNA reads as TGTGCCAGCAGCTCAGGGTTTCGGTCACCCCTCCACTTT. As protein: CASSSGFRSPLHF.

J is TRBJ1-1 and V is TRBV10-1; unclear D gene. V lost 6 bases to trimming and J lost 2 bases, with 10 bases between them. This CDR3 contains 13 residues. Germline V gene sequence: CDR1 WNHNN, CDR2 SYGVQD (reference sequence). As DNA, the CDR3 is TGCGCCAGCAGGAGCGATTCTAACACTGAAGCTTTCTTT. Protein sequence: CASRSDSNTEAFF.

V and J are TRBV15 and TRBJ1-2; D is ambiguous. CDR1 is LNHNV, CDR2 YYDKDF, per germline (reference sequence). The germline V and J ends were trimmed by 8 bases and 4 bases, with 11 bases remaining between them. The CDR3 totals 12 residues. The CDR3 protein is CATSRDSYGYTF. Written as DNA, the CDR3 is TGTGCCACCTCCCGGGATTCCTATGGCTACACCTTC. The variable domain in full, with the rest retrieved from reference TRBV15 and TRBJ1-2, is DAMVIQNPRYQVTQFGKPVTLSCSQTLNHNVMYWYQQKSSQAPKLLFHYYDKDFNNEADTPDNFQSRRPNTSFCFLDIRSPGLGDTAMYLCATSRDSYGYTFGSGTRLTVV.

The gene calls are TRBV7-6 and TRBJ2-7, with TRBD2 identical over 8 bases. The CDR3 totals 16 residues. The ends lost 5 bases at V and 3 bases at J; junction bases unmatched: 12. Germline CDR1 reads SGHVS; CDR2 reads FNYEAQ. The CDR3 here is CASSEGASGFYYEQYF. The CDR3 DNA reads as TGTGCCAGCAGCGAAGGGGCTAGCGGGTTTTACTACGAGCAGTACTTC. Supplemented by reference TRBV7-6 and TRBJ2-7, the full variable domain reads GAGVSQSPRYKVTKRGQDVALRCDPISGHVSLYWYRQALGQGPEFLTYFNYEAQQDKSGLPNDRFSAERPEGSISTLTIQRTEQRDSAMYRCASSEGASGFYYEQYFGPGTRLTVT.

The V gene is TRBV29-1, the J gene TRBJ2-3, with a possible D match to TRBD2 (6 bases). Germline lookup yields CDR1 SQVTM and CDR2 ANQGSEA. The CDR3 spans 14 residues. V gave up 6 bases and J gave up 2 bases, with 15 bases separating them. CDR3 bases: TGCAGCGTCGAGGGGACTCGTAACACAGATACGCAGTATTTT. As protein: CSVEGTRNTDTQYF.